This T cell receptor beta chain was obtained from a study of OX40 agonist ivuxolimab in advanced cancers. About the study: Each dose-escalation patient presented with hepatocellular carcinoma, melanoma, renal cell or head and neck cancer. Patients were roughly 83% male with ages roughly 23 to 79, mean around 61.

TCRdb's table, derived via immunoSEQ multiplex PCR, lists solely in-frame clones and lacks some. The table has tens of thousands of clones, around 90% seen once. CDR1 and CDR2 from the germline V gene are WSHSY and SAAADI. V lost 7 bases to trimming and J lost 5 bases; unmatched junction nucleotides: 4. This CDR3 region has 12 residues. This clonotype was sampled from an adult with an advanced solid tumor such as melanoma, head and neck, liver or kidney cancer. V gene TRBV10-2 combines with J gene TRBJ1-1, with TRBD1 matching 7 bases. The sample was CD4+ or CD8+ T cells sorted from blood, taken in a trial of the OX40 agonist ivuxolimab. The CDR3 nucleotides are TGCGCCAGCAAGGCAGGGGGAACTGAAGCTTTCTTT. It specifies CASKAGGTEAFF.